Sequencing of this T cell receptor (beta chain) was carried out in a study of T cells in Graves' hyperthyroidism and ophthalmopathy. This clonotype was counted at least ten times. What it recognizes is unknown. Researchers amplified the TCR beta CDR3 regions from RNA transcripts. The TCR CDR3 first-round RT-PCR relied on the HTBI primer set. One entry per CDR3 protein results from TCRdb running MiXCR on the multiplex PCR reads. The data hold about 110,000 distinct CDR3 sequences, with approximately 15% observed a single time. With 6 bases clipped from V and 6 bases from J, the junction kept 7 bases outside the gene matches. The CDR3 extends over 14 amino acids. Hyperthyroidism patients were newly diagnosed, had disease duration under 2 months, and were aged 18 to 65 years. Used for diagnoses were clinical symptoms, serum thyroxine and TRAb, thyroid ultrasound and orbital computed tomography. Overall study results and limits: Most thyroid clonotypes expanded above 0.001 were also detected in blood. Before onset, by a median of approximately 5.9 months, the model predicted ophthalmopathy.

This sequence joins TRBV12-3 or TRBV12-4 and TRBJ2-2, with TRBD2 identical over 7 bases. The specimen was blood. The sequence derives from a woman aged 45-65 years with Graves' hyperthyroidism. The CDR3 protein is CASSLSGGAGELFF. The CDR3, as DNA: TGTGCCAGCAGCTTGTCGGGGGGTGCCGGGGAGCTGTTTTTT.